A single TCR beta chain is shown here with its context. What it binds is unknown. Template switching by 5'RACE with UMIs generated the TCR beta cDNA. For each CDR3 protein, TCRdb gives one entry from its re-call of the 5' RACE reads, without DNA. The sample includes some 600,000 distinct CDR3 sequences. These data come from a study of T cells expressing NK-cell markers. Study-level information: Sorted CD3+CD56-NKG2C+, CD3+CD56+NKG2C+ and CD3+CD56+NKG2C- T cells supplied the TCR beta repertoires.

Germline CDR1 reads MNHEY; CDR2 reads SMNVEV (reference sequence). The CDR3 sequence is 16 residues long. General study results and limits: Top CD8+ clonotypes included the dominant CD3+CD56+NKG2C+ clonotypes in six donors. Uncertainty persisted over the HCMV specificity of expanded NKG2C+ T cell clones.

The chain recombines TRBV27 with TRBJ2-1; TCRdb selects TRBD2, and the lack of DNA leaves this call unchecked. The receptor comes from a young man in good health. Sequencing was carried out using blood T cells: a sorted CD56 or NKG2C T cell subset, CD4+ or CD8+ T cells, or bulk PBMC T cells (not recorded which). CDR3 residues: CASSPSKGGRAHEQFF.